A single sample gave rise to the 7 T cell receptor beta chains below, sequenced in a study of T cell responses to AZD1222 COVID-19 vaccine. Measured with immunoSEQ multiplex PCR; TCRdb has only the in-frame clones, and not every one. Of approximately 200,000 clones listed, approximately 94% were seen once; the top ten hold 1%. Source: peripheral blood, taken 28 days after the second AZD1222 dose. The receptors originated from an adult who received the AZD1222 COVID-19 vaccine.

V usage is TRBV4-3 and J usage is TRBJ2-3; TRBD2 agrees at 10 bases. The CDR3 contains 16 residues. The V gene's germline CDR1 is LGHNA and CDR2 YSLEER. Losses at the gene ends were 1 base for V and 8 bases for J; bases not matched to a gene: 9. The CDR3 DNA sequence: TGCGCCAGCAGCCAAGTAGAAAGCGGGGGGGCCGCTACGCAGTATTTT. This codes for CASSQVESGGAATQYF.

The chain is built from TRBV15 and TRBJ2-4, with 10 bases lining up with TRBD1. This CDR3 comprises 19 residues. Germline V gives CDR1 LNHNV, CDR2 YYDKDF (reference sequence). The V and J ends lost 0 bases and 3 bases, in that order; junction bases with no gene match: 11. The CDR3 nucleotides read TGTGCCACCAGCAGAGAAAAGGGACAGGGGATTTATGGCAAAAACATTCAGTACTTC. Its translation: CATSREKGQGIYGKNIQYF.

In regard to this clone: At one of its ends the junction is not consistent with the germline gene, which may arise from a read error. CDR3 region: CASSRRFVALDF. The CDR3 DNA is TGTGCCAGCAGCCGACGGTTTGTGGCCCTCGACTTT. The V gene is TRBV5-6, the J gene TRBJ1-6; the D is unclear. This CDR3 contains 12 residues. Per germline, CDR1 SGHDT and CDR2 YYEEEE. The full variable domain, its missing parts supplied by reference TRBV5-6 and TRBJ1-6, is DAGVTQSPTHLIKTRGQQVTLRCSPKSGHDTVSWYQQALGQGPQFIFQYYEEEERQRGNFPDRFSGHQFPNYSSELNVNALLLGDSALYLCASSRRFVALDFGNGTRLTVT.

The rearrangement links TRBV6-6 to TRBJ2-1; D uncertain. The germline CDR1 and CDR2 sequences are MNHNY and SVGAGI (reference sequence). This CDR3 comprises 14 residues. Between the trimmed V and J ends, which lost 6 bases and 6 bases, there was a span of 15 bases. CDR3 protein: CASSLSTFSNEQFF. CDR3 DNA sequence: TGTGCCAGCAGCCTTTCGACGTTTTCCAATGAGCAGTTCTTC.

The chain carries TRBV18 and TRBJ1-5, with a weak D call TRBD1 (5 bases). Germline values: CDR1 KGHSH, CDR2 LQKENI. Between the trimmed V and J ends, which lost 9 bases and 3 bases, there was a span of 15 bases. The CDR3 contains 14 residues. CDR3 DNA sequence: TGTGCCAGGCCCTTTTTGGGGGTCAATCAGCCCCAGCATTTT. Translated: CARPFLGVNQPQHF. The full variable domain, rest sourced from reference TRBV18 and TRBJ1-5, is NAGVMQNPRHLVRRRGQEARLRCSPMKGHSHVYWYRQLPEEGLKFMVYLQKENIIDESGMPKERFSAEFPKEGPSILRIQQVVRGDSAAYFCARPFLGVNQPQHFGDGTRLSIL.

The rearrangement links TRBV10-1 to TRBJ1-2, with 7 bases aligning to TRBD1. V lost 2 bases, J lost 8 bases, and 5 bases stayed unmatched. CDR1 and CDR2 from the germline V gene are WNHNN and SYGVQD (reference sequence). CDR3 size: 13 residues. The CDR3 here is CASSERQGSGYTF. The CDR3 DNA is TGCGCCAGCAGTGAGCGACAGGGAAGCGGCTACACCTTC.

V gene TRBV5-4 combines with J gene TRBJ2-7; weak D call: TRBD1 (5 bases). The CDR3 has 13 residues. Per germline, CDR1 SGHNT and CDR2 YYREEE (reference sequence). V gave up 4 bases and J gave up 3 bases, with 11 bases separating them. CDR3 nucleotide sequence: TGTGCCAGCAGCCTTGTCCAGGGCTACGAGCAGTACTTC. The encoded protein is CASSLVQGYEQYF. The entire variable domain, with the rest obtained from reference TRBV5-4 and TRBJ2-7, is as follows: ETGVTQSPTHLIKTRGQQVTLRCSSQSGHNTVSWYQQALGQGPQFIFQYYREEENGRGNFPPRFSGLQFPNYSSELNVNALELDDSALYLCASSLVQGYEQYFGPGTRLTVT.